What follows are 2 T cell receptor beta chains derived from one specimen sequenced in a study of neoadjuvant anti-PD-1 for oral cavity cancer. Profiled with immunoSEQ multiplex PCR; TCRdb holds only in-frame clones, not every one. The sample includes around 13,000 clones, roughly 71% of them seen just once. Documented time point: after neoadjuvant nivolumab, at surgical resection. Sequenced material: PBMCs, taken after nivolumab (anti-PD-1) treatment. The receptor source for this set is a person between 40 and 80 years old with oral cavity squamous cell carcinoma.

The V and J genes are TRBV6-1 and TRBJ1-5, with 7 bases that match TRBD1. The CDR3 extends over 16 amino acids. Germline CDR1 MNHNS, CDR2 SASEGT. J was trimmed by 0 bases and V by 4 bases; bases with no gene match: 6. CDR3 loop: CASSGGQVYSNQPQHF. In nucleotides, the CDR3 is TGTGCCAGCAGTGGAGGACAGGTTTATAGCAATCAGCCCCAGCATTTT.

This clone was seen a single time. The genes are TRBV28 and TRBJ2-2, with 11 nucleotides matching TRBD2. CDR1 MDHEN and CDR2 SYDVKM come from the germline V gene. Trimming removed 3 bases from V and 5 bases from J; junction bases left unmatched: 5. The CDR3 covers 16 residues. This chain's CDR3 is CASSFLRLAGTGELFF. Written as DNA, the CDR3 is TGTGCCAGCAGTTTCCTAAGACTAGCGGGAACCGGGGAGCTGTTTTTT.